This TCR beta chain comes out of a study of CD8 T cells in ankylosing spondylitis. Regarding the study as a whole: Ankylosing spondylitis blood appeared to be characterized by a TCR beta motif of roughly eight highly homologous variants. Earlier authors reported some of these motif variants in reactive arthritis synovial fluid and blood.

The CDR3 covers 16 residues. Germline V gives CDR1 LNHNV, CDR2 YYDKDF (reference sequence). The ends were cut back, 1 base at V and 3 bases at J, with 15 bases in the middle. TCRdb called the 5' RACE reads again in MiXCR, with one record for every CDR3 protein. The profile shows about 750,000 distinct CDR3 sequences, around 17% of them singletons. This clonotype appeared a few times. Its target is unknown. Sequencing was performed on blood, either unsorted or a sorted T cell fraction (not recorded which). The V gene is TRBV15, the J gene TRBJ1-2; D is undetermined. This sequence was found in a male donor with ankylosing spondylitis. In DNA, the CDR3 is TGTGCCACCAGCAGAGCTCGGGCAGGTGATGACTATGGCTACACCTTC. Amino acid sequence: CATSRARAGDDYGYTF. Looking up the rest from reference TRBV15 and TRBJ1-2 gives the full variable domain: DAMVIQNPRYQVTQFGKPVTLSCSQTLNHNVMYWYQQKSSQAPKLLFHYYDKDFNNEADTPDNFQSRRPNTSFCFLDIRSPGLGDTAMYLCATSRARAGDDYGYTFGSGTRLTVV.